This T cell receptor (beta chain) was captured by sequencing in a study of CD8 T cells in Susac syndrome (dated by TCRdb to the late 2010s). At the level of the whole study: Repertoire sequencing was used to test whether CD8+ T cell activation and differentiation in Susac syndrome was antigen driven.

Comment on this clonotype: No antigen is known for it. No base quality information exists; no much larger clone differs at one position.

The paper as a whole reports these results and caveats: The number of individuals in the TCR sequencing and HLA analysis was recognized as being relatively small.

Peripheral blood CD8+ and CD4+ T cells from healthy donors, Susac syndrome patients and multiple sclerosis patients were profiled by high-throughput TCR beta sequencing. Healthy donors were included as age- and sex-matched controls. Bulk CD8+ and CD4+ T cells were purified magnetically by negative isolation, whereas CD8+ TEMRA cells were enriched by FACS. Blood was drawn into EDTA tubes, processed within 24 hours, and PBMCs were isolated by density gradient centrifugation. PBMCs destined for TCR sequencing were cryopreserved in liquid nitrogen and later thawed in a 37 °C water bath. The sorted or isolated CD4+, CD8+ and CD8+ TEMRA cells had a purity of 90% or higher. After removal of 0 bases from V and 6 bases from J, the junction retains 7 bases not matched to a gene. Reading the germline V gene gives CDR1 SGHNT and CDR2 YENEEA. The CDR3 runs 16 residues from the cysteine to the phenylalanine. Only the CDR3 portion is preserved as DNA: 48 bases, with reading frame beginning at the first base.

RNA was extracted using the RNeasy kit, and roughly 0.45 to 1 microgram was reverse transcribed with random hexamers. The immunoSEQ multiplex PCR assay, covering 54 Vbeta and 13 Jbeta segments, was used to amplify TCR beta CDR3 regions. To correct PCR amplification bias, a synthetic template baseline was used for both primer optimization and computational correction. Concerning the study's data processing: Reads were annotated to V, D and J genes according to IMGT and were analyzed with immunoSEQ Analyzer, with only productive sequences retained. Clonality was computed as one minus Shannon entropy normalized by log2 of the number of productive unique sequences. For each patient and control, public and private clones were evaluated within the 100 most prevalent clones. Clones were defined as Susac-specific if absent from the healthy and MS cohorts, from 1052 published viral clones and from other ImmuneACCESS disease sequences. In-frame beta chains were kept once TCRdb had trimmed the public reads at Q25 with fastp and called clones with MiXCR. Entries that share a CDR3 protein sequence are merged under the most common genes and DNA. The V and J calls were not made by the authors but by TCRdb's processing. The sample includes about 150,000 distinct CDR3 sequences, with roughly 94% observed a single time. The ten biggest clones cover approximately 0.09% of the sample.

This sequence originates from a human donor in good health. Source material: CD4+ T cells from PBMCs. Here the chain combines TRBV11-3 and TRBJ2-3; 9 bases in the junction line up with TRBD2. The DNA sequence is TGTGCCAGCAGCTTAGATCTGCGGGAGGGCTCGGATACGCAGTATTTT. Its protein reads: CASSLDLREGSDTQYF.